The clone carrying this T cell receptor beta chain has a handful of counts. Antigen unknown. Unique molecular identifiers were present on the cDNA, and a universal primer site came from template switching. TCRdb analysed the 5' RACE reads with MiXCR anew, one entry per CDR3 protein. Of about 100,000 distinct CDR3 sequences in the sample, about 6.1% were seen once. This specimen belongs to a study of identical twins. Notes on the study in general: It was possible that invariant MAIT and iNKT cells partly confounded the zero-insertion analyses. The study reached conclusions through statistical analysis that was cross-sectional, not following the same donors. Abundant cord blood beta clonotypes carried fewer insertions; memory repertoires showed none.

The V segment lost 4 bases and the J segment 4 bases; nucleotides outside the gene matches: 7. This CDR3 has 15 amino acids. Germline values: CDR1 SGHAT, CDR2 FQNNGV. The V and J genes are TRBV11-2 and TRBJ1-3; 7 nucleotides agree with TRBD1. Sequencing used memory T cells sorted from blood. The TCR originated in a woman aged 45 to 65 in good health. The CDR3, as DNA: TGTGCCAGCAGCTCTTACAGGGGTCTGGGAAACACCATATATTTT. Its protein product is CASSSYRGLGNTIYF.